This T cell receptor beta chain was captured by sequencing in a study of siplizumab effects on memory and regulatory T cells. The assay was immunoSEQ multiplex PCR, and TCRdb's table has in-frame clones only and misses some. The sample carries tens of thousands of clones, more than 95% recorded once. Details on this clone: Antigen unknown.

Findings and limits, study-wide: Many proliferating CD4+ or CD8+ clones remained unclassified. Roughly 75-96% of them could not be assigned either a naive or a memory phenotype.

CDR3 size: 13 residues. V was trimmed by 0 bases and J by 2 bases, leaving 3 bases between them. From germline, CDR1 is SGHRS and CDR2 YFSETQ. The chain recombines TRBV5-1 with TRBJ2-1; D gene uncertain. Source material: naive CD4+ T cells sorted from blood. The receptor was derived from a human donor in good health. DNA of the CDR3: TGCGCCAGCAGCTTGGAGGCCTACAATGAGCAGTTCTTC. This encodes CASSLEAYNEQFF.